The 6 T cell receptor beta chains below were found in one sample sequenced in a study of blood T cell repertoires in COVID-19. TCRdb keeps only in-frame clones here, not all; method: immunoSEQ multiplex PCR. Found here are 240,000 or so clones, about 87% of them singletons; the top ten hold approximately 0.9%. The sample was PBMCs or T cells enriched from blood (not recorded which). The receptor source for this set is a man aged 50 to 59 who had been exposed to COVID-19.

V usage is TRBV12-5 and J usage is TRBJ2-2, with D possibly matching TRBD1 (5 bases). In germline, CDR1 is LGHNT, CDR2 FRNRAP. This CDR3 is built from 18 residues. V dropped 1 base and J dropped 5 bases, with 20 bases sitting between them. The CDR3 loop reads CASGLASRTRAVTGELFF. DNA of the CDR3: TGTGCTAGTGGTTTGGCATCCCGGACCAGGGCGGTTACCGGGGAGCTGTTTTTT.

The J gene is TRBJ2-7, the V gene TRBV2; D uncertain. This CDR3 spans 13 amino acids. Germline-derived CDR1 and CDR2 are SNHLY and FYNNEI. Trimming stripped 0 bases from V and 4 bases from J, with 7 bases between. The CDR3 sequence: CASSEASRYEQYF. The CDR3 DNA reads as TGTGCCAGCAGTGAAGCTTCCAGGTACGAGCAGTACTTC.

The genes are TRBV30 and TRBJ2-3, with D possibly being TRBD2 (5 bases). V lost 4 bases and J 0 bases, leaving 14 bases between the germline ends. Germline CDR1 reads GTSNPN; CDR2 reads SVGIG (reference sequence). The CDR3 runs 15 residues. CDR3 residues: CAWTHTERSTDTQYF. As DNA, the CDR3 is TGTGCCTGGACTCATACGGAGCGGAGCACAGATACGCAGTATTTT.

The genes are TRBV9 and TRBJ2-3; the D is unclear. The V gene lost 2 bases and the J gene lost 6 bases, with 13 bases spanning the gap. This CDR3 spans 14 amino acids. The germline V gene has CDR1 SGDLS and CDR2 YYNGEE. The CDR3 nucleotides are TGTGCCAGCAGCGTGTCGGTAACTTCTGATACGCAGTATTTT. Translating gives CASSVSVTSDTQYF.

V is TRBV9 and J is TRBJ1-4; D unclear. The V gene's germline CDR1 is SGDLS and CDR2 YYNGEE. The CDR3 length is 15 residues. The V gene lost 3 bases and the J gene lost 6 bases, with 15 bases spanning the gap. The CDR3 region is CASSAGYSWDEKLFF. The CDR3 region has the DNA TGTGCCAGCAGCGCGGGGTATAGCTGGGATGAAAAACTGTTTTTT.

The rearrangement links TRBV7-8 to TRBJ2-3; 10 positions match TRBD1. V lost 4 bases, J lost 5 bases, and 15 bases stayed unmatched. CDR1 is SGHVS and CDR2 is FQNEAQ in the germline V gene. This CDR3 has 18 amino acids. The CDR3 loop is CASSSLDVGTGVVDTQYF. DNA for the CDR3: TGTGCCAGCAGCTCGCTAGATGTCGGGACAGGGGTGGTAGATACGCAGTATTTT.